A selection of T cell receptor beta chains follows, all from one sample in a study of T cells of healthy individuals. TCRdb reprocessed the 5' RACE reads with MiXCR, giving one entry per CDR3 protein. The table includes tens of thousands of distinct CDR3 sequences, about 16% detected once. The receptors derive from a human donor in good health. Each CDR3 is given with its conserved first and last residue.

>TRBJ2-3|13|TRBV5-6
CASSLGYTDTQYF
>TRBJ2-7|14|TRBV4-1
CASSQRQLSYEQYF
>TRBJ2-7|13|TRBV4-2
CASSQGASYEQYF
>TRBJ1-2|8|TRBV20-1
CSVGPYTF
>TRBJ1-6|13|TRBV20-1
CSARGTKDSPLHF
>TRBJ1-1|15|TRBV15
CATSREQGPNTEAFF
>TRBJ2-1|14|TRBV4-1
CASSQTGVRNEQFF
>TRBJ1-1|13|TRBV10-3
CAISPDRNTEAFF
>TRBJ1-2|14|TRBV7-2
CASSLMSGGSGYTF
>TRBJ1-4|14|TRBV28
CASRQRGQGEKLFF
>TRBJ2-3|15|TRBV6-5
CASSYSAGTIVTQYF
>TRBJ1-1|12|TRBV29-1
CSVSASATEAFF
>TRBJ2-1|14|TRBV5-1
CASSIPGQEDEQFF
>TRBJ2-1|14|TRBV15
CATSSSGQRNEQFF
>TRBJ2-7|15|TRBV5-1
CASSLDGTGSYEQYF
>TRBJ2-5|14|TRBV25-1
CASSESLGQETQYF
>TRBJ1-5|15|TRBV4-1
CASSQDWQPNQPQHF
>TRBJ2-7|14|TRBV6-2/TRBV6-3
CASSSSGVLDEQYF
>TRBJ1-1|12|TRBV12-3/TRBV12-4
CASKVGATEAFF
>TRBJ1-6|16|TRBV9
CASSGTGGSYNSPLHF